This TCR beta chain was identified during a study of T-cell memory formation after mild COVID-19. On this clonotype: Antigen: not known.

This CDR3 is built from 14 residues. Trimming pared 3 bases from V and 4 bases from J, leaving 10 bases between. Overall study results and limits: CM and EM subsets held most contracting CD4+ clones; EMRA held CD8+ ones.

TCRdb processed the 5' RACE reads anew with MiXCR; each CDR3 protein has one entry. Of 100,000 to 150,000 distinct CDR3 sequences listed, 15% to 20% are singletons. This TCR derives from an adult woman who had mild COVID-19 (a few samples of this study predate the infection). Cell type and time point are not known. This chain connects TRBV12-3 or TRBV12-4 to TRBJ1-5; tentative D call: TRBD1 (5 bases). Sequenced sample: PBMCs or a T cell subset sorted from them (not recorded which). As DNA, the CDR3 is TGTGCCAGCAGTTTGGAGTGGGGGAATCAGCCCCAGCATTTT. Its protein is CASSLEWGNQPQHF.